The 19 T cell receptor beta chains below were found in one sample sequenced in a study of siplizumab effects on memory and regulatory T cells. Clones were sequenced by immunoSEQ multiplex PCR, and TCRdb holds only the in-frame ones, with some missing. The sample contains just over 40,000 clones, around 89% of which appear only once. The sample taken for sequencing was naive CD4+ T cells sorted from blood. Receptors originate from a human donor in good health.

V gene TRBV7-9 combines with J gene TRBJ1-1; possible D gene TRBD1, 6 bases. Germline V lookup: CDR1 SEHNR, CDR2 FQNEAQ (reference sequence). V was clipped by 7 bases and J by 4 bases, with 22 bases between them. CDR3 size: 16 residues. The CDR3 spells CASTPPGGRFITEAFF. As DNA, the CDR3 is TGTGCCAGCACCCCCCCCGGGGGGCGATTTATCACTGAAGCTTTCTTT.

The CDR3 spells CASSYSGLNTEAFF. DNA of the CDR3: TGTGCCAGCAGTTACTCGGGTCTCAACACTGAAGCTTTCTTT. V gene TRBV6-5 combines with J gene TRBJ1-1, with no clear D. This CDR3 region has 14 residues. Germline loops: CDR1 MNHEY, CDR2 SVGAGI. V lost 0 bases, J lost 2 bases, and 7 bases lay in between.

V and J are TRBV7-9 and TRBJ1-2; D may be TRBD1 (5 bases). Germline V gives CDR1 SEHNR, CDR2 FQNEAQ (reference sequence). The CDR3 has 13 amino acids. Deletions cut 1 base from V and 7 bases from J, with 10 bases between. The CDR3 is CASSLEIGGGYTF. CDR3 bases: TGTGCCAGCAGCTTAGAGATTGGGGGTGGCTACACCTTC. The variable domain in full, completed from reference TRBV7-9 and TRBJ1-2, reads DTGVSQNPRHKITKRGQNVTFRCDPISEHNRLYWYRQTLGQGPEFLTYFQNEAQLEKSRLLSDRFSAERPKGSFSTLEIQRTEQGDSAMYLCASSLEIGGGYTFGSGTRLTVV.

The chain is built from TRBV11-2 and TRBJ1-5; possibly TRBD1 for D (6 bases). Germline-derived CDR1 and CDR2 are SGHAT and FQNNGV. With 4 bases removed from V and 4 bases from J, the gap between germline ends came to 8 bases. The CDR3 has 13 residues. The CDR3 nucleotides read TGTGCCAGCAGCTACAGGGATAATCAGCCCCAGCATTTT. It is translated as CASSYRDNQPQHF.

J is TRBJ1-2 and V is TRBV10-3; perhaps TRBD1 as D (6 bases). The CDR3 totals 13 residues. Looked up from germline, CDR1 is ENHRY and CDR2 is SYGVKD. Trimming cost V 3 bases and J 5 bases, with 10 bases left between them. CDR3 in amino acids: CAISDGRGYGYTF. CDR3 in DNA: TGTGCCATCAGTGATGGCAGGGGATATGGCTACACCTTC.

The gene calls are TRBV6-6 and TRBJ2-7, with a weak D call TRBD1 (5 bases). This CDR3 comprises 14 residues. Trimming removed 2 bases at V and 2 bases at J, with 10 bases between. Looked up from germline, CDR1 is MNHNY and CDR2 is SVGAGI (reference sequence). For the CDR3, the DNA is TGTGCCAGCAGTTACCCCCAGGGTACCTACGAGCAGTACTTC. It is translated as CASSYPQGTYEQYF.

The chain is built from TRBV10-3 and TRBJ1-1, with 7 bases fitting TRBD1. Germline assignment: CDR1 ENHRY and CDR2 SYGVKD. V lost 5 bases, J lost 1 base, and 7 bases stayed unmatched. CDR3 length equals 15 residues. CDR3 in amino acids: CAISYAGTENTEAFF. The CDR3 DNA reads as TGTGCCATCAGTTACGCCGGGACAGAGAACACTGAAGCTTTCTTT.

This clone occurred a few times. The chain is built from TRBV7-9 and TRBJ2-2; D is unclear. Germline V gene lookup returns CDR1 SEHNR and CDR2 FQNEAQ (reference sequence). The V end lost 3 bases, the J end lost 11 bases, and 10 bases lay between the germline ends. The CDR3 has 12 amino acids. CDR3 DNA sequence: TGTGCCAGCAGCTTTAGCCTCGCTGAGCTGTTTTTT. This encodes CASSFSLAELFF.

The chain carries TRBV5-1 and TRBJ2-3; 10 bases line up with TRBD2. The CDR3 is 14 residues long. The junction had 0 bases not matched to a gene; V was cut back by 2 bases and J by 3 bases. Germline assignment: CDR1 SGHRS and CDR2 YFSETQ. The CDR3 sequence: CASSLLAGTDTQYF. CDR3 DNA sequence: TGCGCCAGCAGCTTACTAGCGGGAACAGATACGCAGTATTTT.

The chain uses TRBV27 and TRBJ2-1, with a tentative D call TRBD2 (5 bases). The CDR3 loop spans 14 amino acids. The germline CDR1 and CDR2 sequences are MNHEY and SMNVEV (reference sequence). The V gene lost 2 bases and the J gene lost 1 base, with 6 bases spanning the gap. The CDR3 reads CASSLEGSYNEQFF. CDR3 coding DNA: TGTGCCAGCAGTTTAGAGGGATCCTACAATGAGCAGTTCTTC.

The chain is built from TRBV2 and TRBJ2-3; the D gene is possibly TRBD1 (6 bases). The germline CDR1 and CDR2 sequences are SNHLY and FYNNEI. This CDR3 is built from 15 residues. V was shortened by 8 bases and J by 1 base, with 16 bases between the two germline ends. The CDR3 loop reads CASEGRGRGTDTQYF. The CDR3 nucleotides read TGTGCCAGCGAGGGCAGGGGAAGGGGCACAGATACGCAGTATTTT.

The chain links TRBV7-2 to TRBJ1-2, with D possibly matching TRBD1 (6 bases). The ends were cut back, 4 bases at V and 10 bases at J, with 13 bases in the middle. The CDR3 has 12 residues. Germline V gene data show CDR1 as SGHTA and CDR2 as FQGNSA. Here the CDR3 DNA reads TGTGCCAGCAGCTCTGAGGGGGGGCCCTACACCTTC. This gives the protein CASSSEGGPYTF.

CDR3 in amino acids: CASSSTWSGTQYF. The CDR3 nucleotides are TGTGCCAGCAGCTCGACATGGTCGGGAACGCAGTATTTT. V is TRBV9 and J is TRBJ2-3; perhaps TRBD2 as D (5 bases). Per the germline V gene, CDR1 is SGDLS and CDR2 is YYNGEE. The CDR3 totals 13 residues. V lost 4 bases, J lost 9 bases, and 15 bases lay in between.

The J gene is TRBJ2-5, the V gene TRBV6-5, with D possibly being TRBD1 (5 bases). Germline V lookup: CDR1 MNHEY, CDR2 SVGAGI. Trimming took off 7 bases at V and 4 bases at J, with 16 bases between the two ends. This CDR3 comprises 14 residues. Written as DNA, the CDR3 is TGTGCCAGCACTGCAGGGCGTCAGGGAGAGACCCAGTACTTC. Residues: CASTAGRQGETQYF.

V gene TRBV25-1 combines with J gene TRBJ1-3; no firm D call. The length of the CDR3 is 13 residues. Germline CDR1 is MGHDK and CDR2 is SYGVNS. The germline V and J ends were trimmed by 7 bases and 0 bases, with 7 bases remaining between them. The CDR3 reads CASNSGSGNTIYF. The CDR3 DNA sequence: TGTGCCAGCAATTCGGGCTCTGGAAACACCATATATTTT. Full variable domain (remainder filled in from reference TRBV25-1 and TRBJ1-3): EADIYQTPRYLVIGTGKKITLECSQTMGHDKMYWYQQDPGMELHLIHYSYGVNSTEKGDLSSESTVSRIRTEHFPLTLESARPSHTSQYLCASNSGSGNTIYFGEGSWLTVV.

The genes are TRBV25-1 and TRBJ1-1; TRBD1 is a possible D gene (6 bases). V was pared by 5 bases and J by 3 bases, with 22 bases between. The CDR3 spans 17 residues. Germline CDR1 reads MGHDK; CDR2 reads SYGVNS. The CDR3 DNA is TGTGCCAGCAGTTCCACCGGCGGGGGGGCGGGAGACACTGAAGCTTTCTTT. It specifies CASSSTGGGAGDTEAFF.

The J gene is TRBJ1-2, the V gene TRBV27; D gene unclear. Between the trimmed V and J ends, which lost 6 bases and 5 bases, there was a span of 22 bases. Germline loops: CDR1 MNHEY, CDR2 SMNVEV (reference sequence). The CDR3 has 16 amino acids. CDR3: CASRGKKDGPTYGYTF. The CDR3 nucleotides read TGTGCCAGCAGAGGCAAAAAGGACGGCCCGACTTATGGCTACACCTTC.

The chain carries TRBV7-9 and TRBJ1-2, with a weak D call TRBD1 (6 bases). Germline V CDR1 and CDR2: SEHNR, FQNEAQ (reference sequence). The V gene lost 2 bases and the J gene lost 8 bases, with 12 bases spanning the gap. This CDR3 comprises 13 residues. The CDR3 DNA is TGTGCCAGCAGCTTAAGTATGGGGGCCGGCTACACCTTC. Residues: CASSLSMGAGYTF.

The chain uses TRBV19 and TRBJ2-7; D not certain. This CDR3 region has 14 residues. Between the trimmed V and J ends, which lost 3 bases and 0 bases, there was a span of 9 bases. The germline V gene encodes CDR1 LNHDA and CDR2 SQIVND (reference sequence). The CDR3: CASSISPNSYEQYF. In DNA, the CDR3 is TGTGCCAGTAGTATTAGTCCAAACTCCTACGAGCAGTACTTC.